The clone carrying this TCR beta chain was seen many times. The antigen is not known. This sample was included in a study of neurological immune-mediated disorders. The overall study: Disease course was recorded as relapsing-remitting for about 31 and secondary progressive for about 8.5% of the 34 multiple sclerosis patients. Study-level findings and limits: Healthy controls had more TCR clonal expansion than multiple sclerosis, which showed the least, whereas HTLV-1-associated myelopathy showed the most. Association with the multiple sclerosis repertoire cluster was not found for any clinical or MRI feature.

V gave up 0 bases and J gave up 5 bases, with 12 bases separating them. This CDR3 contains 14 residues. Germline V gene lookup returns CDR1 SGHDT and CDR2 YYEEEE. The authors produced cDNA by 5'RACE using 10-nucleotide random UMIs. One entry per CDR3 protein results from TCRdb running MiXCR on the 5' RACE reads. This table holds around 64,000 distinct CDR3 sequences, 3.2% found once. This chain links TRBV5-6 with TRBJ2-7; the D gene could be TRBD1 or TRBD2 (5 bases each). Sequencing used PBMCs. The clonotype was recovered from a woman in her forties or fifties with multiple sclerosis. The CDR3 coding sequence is TGTGCCAGCAGCTTGGCTTTGGGGGACGACGAGCAGTACTTC. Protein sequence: CASSLALGDDEQYF. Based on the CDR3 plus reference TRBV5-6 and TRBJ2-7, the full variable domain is DAGVTQSPTHLIKTRGQQVTLRCSPKSGHDTVSWYQQALGQGPQFIFQYYEEEERQRGNFPDRFSGHQFPNYSSELNVNALLLGDSALYLCASSLALGDDEQYFGPGTRLTVT.